Listed here are 29 T cell receptor beta chains from one sample, sequenced in a study of T cell changes during pregnancy in multiple sclerosis. Measured with immunoSEQ multiplex PCR; TCRdb has only the in-frame clones, and not every one. Of 60,000 to 70,000 clones in the sample, 92% were seen once. Sequencing used peripheral blood, obtained in the second trimester of pregnancy. The receptors were gathered from a female donor in good health, enrolled as a control in a pregnancy study.

This sequence joins TRBV4-1 and TRBJ2-3; D gene unclear. Germline V gives CDR1 MGHRA, CDR2 YSYEKL. The ends were cut back, 1 base at V and 6 bases at J, with 20 bases in the middle. This CDR3 has 17 amino acids. The CDR3 DNA sequence: TGCGCCAGCAGCCAAGTTAGGATAGTCGCGACAATGGATACGCAGTATTTT. It translates to CASSQVRIVATMDTQYF.

This chain uses TRBV30 with TRBJ2-4; 9 bases align to TRBD1. Germline loops: CDR1 GTSNPN, CDR2 SVGIG (reference sequence). The V segment lost 6 bases and the J segment 8 bases; nucleotides outside the gene matches: 8. The CDR3 is made up of 13 amino acids. CDR3 nucleotides: TGTGCCTGCATGACAGGGGGAGGAGACATTCAGTACTTC. It codes for CACMTGGGDIQYF.

The gene calls are TRBV28 and TRBJ2-4; the match to TRBD2 covers 7 bases. Trimming removed 5 bases from V and 9 bases from J; junction bases left unmatched: 10. This CDR3 is 14 amino acids long. CDR1 and CDR2 (germline): MDHEN, SYDVKM. In DNA, the CDR3 is TGTGCCAGCAGTAACCGGGAGGCCCTTTCCATTCAGTACTTC. It encodes CASSNREALSIQYF.

This chain uses TRBV5-4 with TRBJ2-1; a weak D match, TRBD1 (5 bases). Germline CDR1 and CDR2: SGHNT and YYREEE (reference sequence). This CDR3 contains 12 residues. Trimming took 3 bases from V and 6 from J, leaving 7 bases between them. In DNA form, the CDR3 reads TGTGCCAGCAGCTGGGGCGGCAATGAGCAGTTCTTC. Its translation is CASSWGGNEQFF.

The chain couples TRBV10-3 to TRBJ2-3; the match to TRBD2 covers 7 bases. The CDR3 is made up of 14 amino acids. From germline, CDR1 is ENHRY and CDR2 SYGVKD. The V gene end was trimmed by 3 bases and the J gene end by 1 base; junction bases not matched to a gene: 1. DNA of the CDR3: TGTGCCATCAGTGATACTAGCGGCACAGATACGCAGTATTTT. It translates to CAISDTSGTDTQYF.

This clone was recorded only once. CDR3 sequence (DNA): TGTGCCAGCAGCTTAACCCCCCCCGACAGTTCGTCCTATGGCTACACCTTC. Translated: CASSLTPPDSSSYGYTF. The chain is built from TRBV7-6 and TRBJ1-2; a possible D gene is TRBD1 (5 bases). Germline-derived CDR1 and CDR2 are SGHVS and FNYEAQ. V dropped 2 bases and J dropped 4 bases, with 20 bases sitting between them. The CDR3 is 17 amino acids. The entire variable domain, with the rest obtained from reference TRBV7-6 and TRBJ1-2, is as follows: GAGVSQSPRYKVTKRGQDVALRCDPISGHVSLYWYRQALGQGPEFLTYFNYEAQQDKSGLPNDRFSAERPEGSISTLTIQRTEQRDSAMYRCASSLTPPDSSSYGYTFGSGTRLTVV.

The V gene is TRBV27, the J gene TRBJ2-3; D may be TRBD2 (5 bases). The germline gives CDR1 MNHEY, CDR2 SMNVEV (reference sequence). The CDR3 has 13 residues. The V gene lost 6 bases and the J gene lost 4 bases, with 11 bases spanning the gap. This CDR3 is CASRPLASDTQYF. Here the CDR3 DNA reads TGTGCCAGCAGGCCCCTAGCCTCAGATACGCAGTATTTT.

This sequence joins TRBV30 and TRBJ1-2, with D perhaps TRBD1 (5 bases). The V end lost 1 base, the J end lost 5 bases, and 14 bases lay between the germline ends. Germline CDR1 GTSNPN, CDR2 SVGIG (reference sequence). This CDR3 spans 14 amino acids. The CDR3 spells CAWSAEGVRYGYTF. In nucleotides, the CDR3 is TGTGCCTGGAGTGCCGAAGGGGTGAGATATGGCTACACCTTC.

V and J are TRBV6-6 and TRBJ2-5; D call uncertain. The CDR3 consists of 13 residues. In germline, CDR1 is MNHNY, CDR2 SVGAGI (reference sequence). The V and J ends lost 4 bases and 2 bases respectively, with 8 bases between them. The CDR3, as DNA: TGTGCCAGCAGTTTGGCTGAACAAGAGACCCAGTACTTC. It translates to CASSLAEQETQYF.

The genes are TRBV5-1 and TRBJ1-2; TRBD1 matches at 9 bases. Trimming cost V 2 bases and J 7 bases; bases outside gene matches: 9. This CDR3 region has 15 residues. Germline CDR1 is SGHRS and CDR2 is YFSETQ. The CDR3 reads CASSLGSGTGIGYTF. CDR3 in DNA: TGCGCCAGCAGCTTAGGCTCCGGGACAGGGATTGGCTACACCTTC.

The chain has TRBV6-1 and TRBJ2-7; 9 bases are a match to TRBD1. Per germline, CDR1 MNHNS and CDR2 SASEGT. With 1 base clipped from V and 2 bases from J, the junction kept 3 bases outside the gene matches. The CDR3 runs 15 residues. CDR3 in amino acids: CASSEDRDRAYEQYF. The CDR3 DNA reads TGTGCCAGCAGTGAAGACCGGGACAGGGCCTACGAGCAGTACTTC.

The CDR3 region is CATTSGGRDNEQFF. The DNA for the CDR3 is TGTGCCACCACTAGCGGGGGGCGGGACAATGAGCAGTTCTTC. The chain recombines TRBV15 with TRBJ2-1, with 11 bases matching TRBD2. Per the germline V gene, CDR1 is LNHNV and CDR2 is YYDKDF (reference sequence). This CDR3 is built from 14 residues. V lost 7 bases and J lost 5; bases outside the gene matches: 4.

The chain employs TRBV5-1 and TRBJ2-1; 7 bases fit TRBD1. Trimming removed 0 bases from V and 2 bases from J; junction bases left unmatched: 2. This CDR3 has 15 residues. CDR1 and CDR2 (germline): SGHRS, YFSETQ. DNA of the CDR3: TGCGCCAGCAGCTTGGGGGACAGAACCTACAATGAGCAGTTCTTC. Translating gives CASSLGDRTYNEQFF.

This rearrangement joins TRBV7-8 to TRBJ1-2; D gene unclear. The germline V gene encodes CDR1 SGHVS and CDR2 FQNEAQ. Trimming removed 4 bases from V and 3 bases from J, with 9 bases in between. The CDR3 length is 13 residues. As DNA, the CDR3 is TGTGCCAGCAGCTATACATCCGACTATGGCTACACCTTC. This codes for CASSYTSDYGYTF.

The rearrangement joins TRBV5-6 to TRBJ2-5; D unresolved. Trimming took off 0 bases at V and 2 bases at J, with 5 bases between the two ends. Germline lookup yields CDR1 SGHDT and CDR2 YYEEEE. This CDR3 spans 13 amino acids. The CDR3 DNA sequence: TGTGCCAGCAGCTTGGTCAGTCAAGAGACCCAGTACTTC. Encoded protein: CASSLVSQETQYF.

J is TRBJ2-5 and V is TRBV29-1; D is uncertain. The germline CDR1 and CDR2 sequences are SQVTM and ANQGSEA. The CDR3 spans 11 residues. V was trimmed by 7 bases and J by 5 bases, leaving 11 bases between them. The CDR3 loop is CSAVSSETQYF. The CDR3 coding sequence is TGCAGCGCGGTTTCGTCGGAGACCCAGTACTTC.

V usage is TRBV6-5 and J usage is TRBJ2-1, with 8 bases fitting TRBD2. The CDR3 length is 15 residues. Unmatched junction bases numbered 14, after V lost 6 bases and J lost 10 bases. Germline V gene data show CDR1 as MNHEY and CDR2 as SVGAGI. CDR3 nucleotides: TGTGCCAGCAGGAAGGGTGGACTAGCAATGCGGGAGCAGTTCTTC. It specifies CASRKGGLAMREQFF.

The chain recombines TRBV11-2 with TRBJ1-5; D ambiguous. Germline V lookup: CDR1 SGHAT, CDR2 FQNNGV. There are 15 residues in the CDR3. V lost 5 bases, J lost 0 bases, and 11 bases lay in between. The DNA for the CDR3 is TGTGCCAGCAGCCCCACCGCGGGTAGCAATCAGCCCCAGCATTTT. It yields the protein CASSPTAGSNQPQHF.

The chain employs TRBV29-1 and TRBJ1-3; D perhaps matches TRBD1 (5 bases). V was trimmed by 5 bases and J by 4 bases, leaving 9 bases between them. Germline V lookup: CDR1 SQVTM, CDR2 ANQGSEA. The CDR3 contains 12 residues. CDR3 loop: CSVRTPGNTIYF. The CDR3 coding sequence is TGCAGCGTTCGGACACCGGGAAACACCATATATTTT. Complete variable domain (other parts from reference TRBV29-1 and TRBJ1-3): SAVISQKPSRDICQRGTSLTIQCQVDSQVTMMFWYRQQPGQSLTLIATANQGSEATYESGFVIDKFPISRPNLTFSTLTVSNMSPEDSSIYLCSVRTPGNTIYFGEGSWLTVV.

The chain recombines TRBV27 with TRBJ1-5, with 7 bases fitting TRBD1. The CDR3 is made up of 13 amino acids. V was clipped by 2 bases and J by 7 bases; unmatched bases: 2. Germline V gene sequence: CDR1 MNHEY, CDR2 SMNVEV (reference sequence). The CDR3, as DNA: TGTGCCAGCAGTTTACGGGACAGCCAGCCCCAGCATTTT. The encoded protein is CASSLRDSQPQHF.

This chain joins TRBV25-1 and TRBJ1-4; no clear D gene. CDR1 MGHDK and CDR2 SYGVNS come from the germline V gene. V lost 11 bases and J lost 6, with 10 bases in between. This CDR3 has 11 residues. This CDR3 reads CAWTGYEKLFF. CDR3 bases: TGTGCCTGGACGGGATATGAAAAACTGTTTTTT.

This clone showed up just once. V and J are TRBV7-9 and TRBJ2-7; TRBD1 matches 9 bases. The germline gives CDR1 SEHNR, CDR2 FQNEAQ (reference sequence). Trimming at V came to 5 bases and at J to 6 bases, leaving 8 bases not matched to a gene. The CDR3 length is 14 residues. The DNA of the CDR3 is TGTGCCAGCAGCCTTTCTGGGACAGGGCGCGAGCAGTACTTC. This encodes CASSLSGTGREQYF. The full variable domain, with the rest looked up from reference TRBV7-9 and TRBJ2-7, is DTGVSQNPRHKITKRGQNVTFRCDPISEHNRLYWYRQTLGQGPEFLTYFQNEAQLEKSRLLSDRFSAERPKGSFSTLEIQRTEQGDSAMYLCASSLSGTGREQYFGPGTRLTVT.

This chain uses TRBV2 with TRBJ2-1, with a possible D match to TRBD1 (7 bases). The germline CDR1 and CDR2 sequences are SNHLY and FYNNEI. The CDR3 runs 13 residues. Trimming shortened V by 6 bases and J by 5 bases, and 11 bases separated the two germline ends. The DNA for the CDR3 is TGTGCCAGCAGGCGGGGACAGAACAATGAGCAGTTCTTC. Residues: CASRRGQNNEQFF. Looking up the rest from reference TRBV2 and TRBJ2-1 gives the full variable domain: EPEVTQTPSHQVTQMGQEVILRCVPISNHLYFYWYRQILGQKVEFLVSFYNNEISEKSEIFDDQFSVERPDGSNFTLKIRSTKLEDSAMYFCASRRGQNNEQFFGPGTRLTVL.

This chain joins TRBV29-1 and TRBJ2-1; the match to TRBD2 covers 11 bases. The CDR3 has 14 amino acids. CDR1 SQVTM and CDR2 ANQGSEA come from the germline V gene. V gave up 6 bases and J gave up 2 bases; unmatched junction bases: 3. CDR3 region: CSVSLAGAYNEQFF. CDR3 sequence (DNA): TGCAGCGTGTCACTAGCGGGAGCCTACAATGAGCAGTTCTTC.

This chain uses TRBV6-4 with TRBJ2-1; 7 bases fit TRBD1. Germline trimming cut 0 bases from V and 2 bases from J; bases unmatched to any gene: 4. This CDR3 spans 16 amino acids. Germline V CDR1 and CDR2: MRHNA, SNTAGT. CDR3 protein: CASSDSSGGPYNEQFF. The CDR3 nucleotides read TGTGCCAGCAGTGACTCATCAGGGGGTCCCTACAATGAGCAGTTCTTC.

The chain is built from TRBV10-3 and TRBJ1-2, with 7 bases identical to TRBD1. Germline values: CDR1 ENHRY, CDR2 SYGVKD. V shed 2 bases, J shed 4 bases, and the junction held 4 bases outside the gene matches. This CDR3 region has 14 residues. CDR3 nucleotide sequence: TGTGCCATCAGTGAGCCGGGACAGAGCTATGGCTACACCTTC. Its translation is CAISEPGQSYGYTF.

The genes are TRBV5-6 and TRBJ2-3; no definite D call. This CDR3 comprises 13 residues. The germline V gene has CDR1 SGHDT and CDR2 YYEEEE. Trimming removed 3 bases at V and 3 bases at J, with 8 bases between. CDR3 sequence reads: CASSWARTDTQYF. The CDR3 DNA reads TGTGCCAGCAGCTGGGCGCGAACAGATACGCAGTATTTT. The full variable domain, its missing parts supplied by reference TRBV5-6 and TRBJ2-3, is DAGVTQSPTHLIKTRGQQVTLRCSPKSGHDTVSWYQQALGQGPQFIFQYYEEEERQRGNFPDRFSGHQFPNYSSELNVNALLLGDSALYLCASSWARTDTQYFGPGTRLTVL.

The chain links TRBV2 to TRBJ2-7; no clear D gene. The germline V gene has CDR1 SNHLY and CDR2 FYNNEI. Trimming pared 7 bases from V and 3 bases from J, leaving 19 bases between. This CDR3 has 15 residues. The DNA for the CDR3 is TGTGCCAGCACCACCTGGCCAGGCAACGACTACGAGCAGTACTTC. It encodes CASTTWPGNDYEQYF. The full variable domain, in which reference TRBV2 and TRBJ2-7 provide the parts outside the CDR3, is EPEVTQTPSHQVTQMGQEVILRCVPISNHLYFYWYRQILGQKVEFLVSFYNNEISEKSEIFDDQFSVERPDGSNFTLKIRSTKLEDSAMYFCASTTWPGNDYEQYFGPGTRLTVT.

This clone was seen only once. V and J are TRBV27 and TRBJ2-7; 9 nucleotides agree with TRBD2. CDR3 length equals 14 residues. V dropped 2 bases and J dropped 5; count of bases not matched to a gene: 4. Germline CDR1 and CDR2: MNHEY and SMNVEV (reference sequence). This CDR3 is CASSLVAGEDEQYF. CDR3 coding DNA: TGTGCCAGCAGTTTAGTAGCGGGAGAAGACGAGCAGTACTTC.